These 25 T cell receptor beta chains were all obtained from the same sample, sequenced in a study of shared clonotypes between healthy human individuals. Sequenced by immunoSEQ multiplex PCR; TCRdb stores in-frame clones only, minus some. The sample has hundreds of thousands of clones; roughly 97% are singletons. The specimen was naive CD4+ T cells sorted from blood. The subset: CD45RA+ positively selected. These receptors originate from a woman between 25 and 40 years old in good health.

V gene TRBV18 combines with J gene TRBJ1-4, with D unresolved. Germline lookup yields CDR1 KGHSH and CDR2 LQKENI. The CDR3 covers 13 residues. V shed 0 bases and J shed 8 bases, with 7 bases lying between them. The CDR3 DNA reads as TGTGCCAGCTCACCACCGGCGCGCGAAAAACTGTTTTTT. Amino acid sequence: CASSPPAREKLFF.

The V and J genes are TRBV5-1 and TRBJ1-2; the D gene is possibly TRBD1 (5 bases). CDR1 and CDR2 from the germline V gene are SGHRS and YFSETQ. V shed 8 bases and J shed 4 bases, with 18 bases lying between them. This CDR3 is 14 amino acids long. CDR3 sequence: CASRETEQSYGYTF. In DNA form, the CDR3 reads TGCGCCAGTAGAGAGACAGAGCAGAGCTATGGCTACACCTTC.

The CDR3 DNA reads as TGCGCCAGCAGCTCCGGACTGATGAACACTGAAGCTTTCTTT. Its protein is CASSSGLMNTEAFF. The J gene is TRBJ1-1, the V gene TRBV5-1; D is unresolved. V was pared by 3 bases and J by 0 bases, with 9 bases between. This CDR3 contains 14 residues. CDR1 and CDR2 (germline): SGHRS, YFSETQ. Supplemented by reference TRBV5-1 and TRBJ1-1, the full variable domain reads KAGVTQTPRYLIKTRGQQVTLSCSPISGHRSVSWYQQTPGQGLQFLFEYFSETQRNKGNFPGRFSGRQFSNSRSEMNVSTLELGDSALYLCASSSGLMNTEAFFGQGTRLTVV.

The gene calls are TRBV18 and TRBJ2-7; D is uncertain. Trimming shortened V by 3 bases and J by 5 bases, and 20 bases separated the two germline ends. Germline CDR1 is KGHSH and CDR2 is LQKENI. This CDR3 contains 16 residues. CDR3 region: CASSPELVTPKDEQYF. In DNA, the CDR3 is TGTGCCAGCTCACCTGAGCTAGTAACCCCTAAGGACGAGCAGTACTTC.

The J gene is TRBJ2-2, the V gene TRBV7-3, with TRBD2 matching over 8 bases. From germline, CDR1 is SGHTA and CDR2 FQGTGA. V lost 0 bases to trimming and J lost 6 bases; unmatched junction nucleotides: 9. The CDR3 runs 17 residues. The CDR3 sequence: CASSLTSGTHTAGELFF. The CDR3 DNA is TGTGCCAGCAGCTTAACTAGCGGGACCCACACGGCCGGGGAGCTGTTTTTT.

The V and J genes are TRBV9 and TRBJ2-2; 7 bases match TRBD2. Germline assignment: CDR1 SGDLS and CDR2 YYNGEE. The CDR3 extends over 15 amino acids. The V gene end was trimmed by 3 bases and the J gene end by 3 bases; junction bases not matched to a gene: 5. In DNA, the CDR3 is TGTGCCAGCAGCGACTCTAGCGGTCACACCGGGGAGCTGTTTTTT. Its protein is CASSDSSGHTGELFF.

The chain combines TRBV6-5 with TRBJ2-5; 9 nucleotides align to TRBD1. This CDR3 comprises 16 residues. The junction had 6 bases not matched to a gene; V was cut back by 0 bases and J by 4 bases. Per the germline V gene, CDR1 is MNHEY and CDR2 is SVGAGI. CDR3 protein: CASSYSGTGPPETQYF. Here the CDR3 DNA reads TGTGCCAGCAGTTACTCGGGGACAGGGCCCCCAGAGACCCAGTACTTC.

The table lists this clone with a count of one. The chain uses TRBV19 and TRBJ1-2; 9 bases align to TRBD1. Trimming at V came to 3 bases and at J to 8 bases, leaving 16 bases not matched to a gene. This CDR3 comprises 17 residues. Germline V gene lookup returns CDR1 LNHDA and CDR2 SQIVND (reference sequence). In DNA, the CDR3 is TGTGCCAGTAGTATGCTCTACGGGACAGGGAACCTCTTAGGCTACACCTTC. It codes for CASSMLYGTGNLLGYTF.

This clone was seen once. CDR3 in DNA: TGTGCCAGCACCCCCCCCCGGGAAGGGCCTGGCTACACCTTC. Amino acids: CASTPPREGPGYTF. The V call is TRBV28, the J call TRBJ1-2; D uncertain. Germline V gene lookup returns CDR1 MDHEN and CDR2 SYDVKM. This CDR3 is 14 amino acids long. V lost 7 bases and J 7 bases, leaving 19 bases between the germline ends.

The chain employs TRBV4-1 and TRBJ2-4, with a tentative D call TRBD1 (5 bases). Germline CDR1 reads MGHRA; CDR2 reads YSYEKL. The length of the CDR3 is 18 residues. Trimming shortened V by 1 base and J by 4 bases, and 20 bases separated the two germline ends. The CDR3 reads CASSQGGPYPDSKNIQYF. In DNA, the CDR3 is TGCGCCAGCAGCCAAGGGGGCCCATACCCTGACTCAAAAAACATTCAGTACTTC.

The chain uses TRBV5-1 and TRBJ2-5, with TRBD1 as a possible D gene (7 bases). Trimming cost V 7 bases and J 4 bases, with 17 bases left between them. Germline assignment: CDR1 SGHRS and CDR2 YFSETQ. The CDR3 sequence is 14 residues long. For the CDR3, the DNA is TGCGCCAGCGGACTACAGGGGAGAGGAGAGACCCAGTACTTC. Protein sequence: CASGLQGRGETQYF.

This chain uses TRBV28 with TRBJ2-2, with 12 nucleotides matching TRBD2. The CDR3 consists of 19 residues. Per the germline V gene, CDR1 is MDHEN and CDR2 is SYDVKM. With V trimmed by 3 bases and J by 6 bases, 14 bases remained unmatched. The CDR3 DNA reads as TGTGCCAGCAGTTTCCCTCGGACTAGCGGGATAGGAAGGTCCGGGGAGCTGTTTTTT. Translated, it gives CASSFPRTSGIGRSGELFF.

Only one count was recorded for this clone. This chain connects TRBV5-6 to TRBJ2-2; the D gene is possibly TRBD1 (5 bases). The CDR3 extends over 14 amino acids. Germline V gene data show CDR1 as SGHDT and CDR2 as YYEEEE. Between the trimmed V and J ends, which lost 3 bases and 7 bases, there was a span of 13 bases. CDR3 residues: CASSSGRVIGELFF. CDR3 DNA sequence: TGTGCCAGCAGCTCGGGCAGGGTAATCGGGGAGCTGTTTTTT.

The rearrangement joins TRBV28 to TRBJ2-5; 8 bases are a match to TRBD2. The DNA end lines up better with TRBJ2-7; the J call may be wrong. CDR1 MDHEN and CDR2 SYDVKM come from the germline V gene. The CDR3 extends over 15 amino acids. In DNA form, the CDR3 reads TGTGCCAGCAGTCTTAGCGGGGTAAGCTCCTACGAGCAGTACTTC. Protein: CASSLSGVSSYEQYF.

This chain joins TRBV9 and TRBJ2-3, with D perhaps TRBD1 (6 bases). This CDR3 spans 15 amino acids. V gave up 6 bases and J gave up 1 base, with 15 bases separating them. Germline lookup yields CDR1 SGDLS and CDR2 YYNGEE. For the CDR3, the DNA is TGTGCCAGCAAACCCACAGGGCAAGGCACAGATACGCAGTATTTT. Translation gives CASKPTGQGTDTQYF.

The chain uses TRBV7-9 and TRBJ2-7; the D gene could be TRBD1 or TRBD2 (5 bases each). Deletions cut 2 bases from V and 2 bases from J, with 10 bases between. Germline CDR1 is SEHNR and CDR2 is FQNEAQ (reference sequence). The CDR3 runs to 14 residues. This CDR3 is CASSLWDGAYEQYF. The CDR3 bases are TGTGCCAGCAGCTTATGGGACGGAGCCTACGAGCAGTACTTC.

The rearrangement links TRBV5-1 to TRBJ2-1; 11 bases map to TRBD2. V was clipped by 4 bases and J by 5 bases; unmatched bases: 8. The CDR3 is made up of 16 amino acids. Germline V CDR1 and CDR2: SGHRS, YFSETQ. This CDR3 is CASSVVTSGNNNEQFF. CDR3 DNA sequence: TGCGCCAGCAGCGTGGTGACTAGCGGGAATAACAATGAGCAGTTCTTC.

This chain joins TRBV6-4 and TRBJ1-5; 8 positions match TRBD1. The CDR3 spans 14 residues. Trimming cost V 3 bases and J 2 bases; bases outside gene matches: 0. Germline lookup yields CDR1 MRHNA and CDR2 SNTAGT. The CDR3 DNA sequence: TGTGCCAGCAGTGAACAGGGGGGCAATCAGCCCCAGCATTTT. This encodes CASSEQGGNQPQHF.

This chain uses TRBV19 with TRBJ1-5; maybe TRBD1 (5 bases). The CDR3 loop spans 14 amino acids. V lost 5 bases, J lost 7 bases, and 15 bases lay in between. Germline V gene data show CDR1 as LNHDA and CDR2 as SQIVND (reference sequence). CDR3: CASSVRSTGQPQHF. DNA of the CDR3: TGTGCCAGTAGTGTCCGGTCCACAGGACAGCCCCAGCATTTT. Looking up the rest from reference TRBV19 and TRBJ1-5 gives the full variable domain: DGGITQSPKYLFRKEGQNVTLSCEQNLNHDAMYWYRQDPGQGLRLIYYSQIVNDFQKGDIAEGYSVSREKKESFPLTVTSAQKNPTAFYLCASSVRSTGQPQHFGDGTRLSIL.

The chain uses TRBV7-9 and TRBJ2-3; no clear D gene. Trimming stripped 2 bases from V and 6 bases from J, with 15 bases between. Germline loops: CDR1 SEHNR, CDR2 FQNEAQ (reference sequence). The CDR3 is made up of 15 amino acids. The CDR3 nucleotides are TGTGCCAGCAGCTTAAATCTCCCCTCGGGCGATACGCAGTATTTT. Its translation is CASSLNLPSGDTQYF.

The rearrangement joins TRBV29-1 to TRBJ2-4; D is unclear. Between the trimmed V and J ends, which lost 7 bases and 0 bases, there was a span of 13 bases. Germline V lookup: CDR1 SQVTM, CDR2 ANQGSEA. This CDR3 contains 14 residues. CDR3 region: CSANPAGAKNIQYF. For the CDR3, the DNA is TGCAGCGCGAACCCAGCTGGAGCCAAAAACATTCAGTACTTC.

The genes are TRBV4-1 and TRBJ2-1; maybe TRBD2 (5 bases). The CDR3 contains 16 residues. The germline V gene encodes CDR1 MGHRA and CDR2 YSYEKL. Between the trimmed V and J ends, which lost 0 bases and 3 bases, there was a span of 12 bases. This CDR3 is CASSQEGWEIYNEQFF. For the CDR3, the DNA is TGCGCCAGCAGCCAAGAGGGGTGGGAGATCTACAATGAGCAGTTCTTC.

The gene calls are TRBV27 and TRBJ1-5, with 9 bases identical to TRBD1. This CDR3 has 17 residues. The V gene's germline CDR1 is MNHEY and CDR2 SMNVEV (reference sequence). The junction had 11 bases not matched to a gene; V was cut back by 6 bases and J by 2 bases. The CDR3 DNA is TGTGCCAGCAGCAAGACAGGGGGAGGAATGGGCAATCAGCCCCAGCATTTT. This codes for CASSKTGGGMGNQPQHF.

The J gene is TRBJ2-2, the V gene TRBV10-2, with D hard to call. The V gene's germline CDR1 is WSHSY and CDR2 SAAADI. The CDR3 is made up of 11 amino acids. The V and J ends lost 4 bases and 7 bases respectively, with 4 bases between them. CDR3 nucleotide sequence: TGCGCCAGCAGTGGCGGCGGGGAGCTGTTTTTT. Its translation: CASSGGGELFF.

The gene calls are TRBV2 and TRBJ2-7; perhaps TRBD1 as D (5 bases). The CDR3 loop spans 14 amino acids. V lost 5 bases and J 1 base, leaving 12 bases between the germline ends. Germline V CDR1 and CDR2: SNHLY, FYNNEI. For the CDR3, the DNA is TGTGCCAGCAGTCCAGGGTTGCGGTCCTACGAGCAGTACTTC. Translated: CASSPGLRSYEQYF.